The 10 T cell receptor beta chains below were found in one sample sequenced in a study of blood T cell repertoires in COVID-19. The assay was immunoSEQ multiplex PCR, and TCRdb's table has in-frame clones only and misses some. The data contain some 300,000 clones, over 85% of them singletons. The sample comprised PBMCs or T cells enriched from blood (not recorded which). These receptors were taken from a woman in her 30s who had recovered from COVID-19.

The rearrangement uses TRBV11-2 and TRBJ1-1; 7 positions agree with TRBD1. The J segment lost 1 base and the V segment lost 5 bases, leaving 7 bases of the junction unmatched. CDR3 length equals 15 residues. CDR1 and CDR2 (germline): SGHAT, FQNNGV. The CDR3 spells CASSIDRVQNTEAFF. The CDR3 DNA sequence: TGTGCCAGCAGCATCGACAGGGTTCAGAACACTGAAGCTTTCTTT. The full variable domain, rest sourced from reference TRBV11-2 and TRBJ1-1, is EAGVAQSPRYKIIEKRQSVAFWCNPISGHATLYWYQQILGQGPKLLIQFQNNGVVDDSQLPKDRFSAERLKGVDSTLKIQPAKLEDSAVYLCASSIDRVQNTEAFFGQGTRLTVV.

This sequence joins TRBV2 and TRBJ1-2, with D perhaps TRBD1 (5 bases). V was trimmed by 6 bases and J by 5 bases, leaving 16 bases between them. The CDR3 contains 14 residues. Germline V gives CDR1 SNHLY, CDR2 FYNNEI. The CDR3 loop is CASRQTTAQYGYTF. Written as DNA, the CDR3 is TGTGCCAGCAGACAGACGACAGCCCAATATGGCTACACCTTC. Full variable domain (remainder filled in from reference TRBV2 and TRBJ1-2): EPEVTQTPSHQVTQMGQEVILRCVPISNHLYFYWYRQILGQKVEFLVSFYNNEISEKSEIFDDQFSVERPDGSNFTLKIRSTKLEDSAMYFCASRQTTAQYGYTFGSGTRLTVV.

The chain employs TRBV2 and TRBJ2-2; D is possibly TRBD1 (6 bases). V was shortened by 7 bases and J by 5 bases, with 23 bases between the two germline ends. The CDR3 is 17 amino acids. CDR1 SNHLY and CDR2 FYNNEI come from the germline V gene. Here the CDR3 DNA reads TGTGCCAGCACCTTCCCCCGGGACAACCCCCCAACCGGGGAGCTGTTTTTT. This sequence encodes CASTFPRDNPPTGELFF.

The sample holds a few counts of this clone. The rearrangement uses TRBV10-1 and TRBJ1-1, with 7 bases fitting TRBD1. V shed 3 bases, J shed 1 base, and the junction held 5 bases outside the gene matches. Germline CDR1 WNHNN, CDR2 SYGVQD (reference sequence). CDR3 length equals 15 residues. CDR3 in DNA: TGCGCCAGCAGTGATACCGGGACAGAGAACACTGAAGCTTTCTTT. It yields the protein CASSDTGTENTEAFF.

This clone was counted a single time. This rearrangement joins TRBV4-2 to TRBJ2-3, with TRBD2 matching over 11 bases. CDR3 length: 21 residues. V lost 1 base and J lost 5; bases outside the gene matches: 20. Looked up from germline, CDR1 is LGHNA and CDR2 is YNFKEQ. CDR3: CASSQGPHAIAGGYRLDTQYF. The CDR3 nucleotides read TGTGCCAGCAGCCAAGGGCCCCACGCTATAGCGGGAGGGTATCGTTTAGATACGCAGTATTTT.

The chain uses TRBV2 and TRBJ1-4; TRBD1 matches at 10 bases. Germline CDR1 and CDR2: SNHLY and FYNNEI. The trim removed 2 bases at V and 3 bases at J, leaving 12 bases unmatched. This CDR3 contains 19 residues. CDR3 region: CASSEQGGQGFLANEKLFF. DNA for the CDR3: TGTGCCAGCAGTGAACAGGGGGGACAGGGGTTTCTTGCTAATGAAAAACTGTTTTTT.

The CDR3 sequence is CASGPSLHEQFF. The CDR3 nucleotides read TGTGCTAGTGGGCCGAGCCTGCATGAGCAGTTCTTC. This chain links TRBV12-5 with TRBJ2-1; D not resolved. V was pared by 6 bases and J by 8 bases, with 11 bases between. CDR1 and CDR2 from the germline V gene are LGHNT and FRNRAP. The CDR3 extends over 12 amino acids. Full variable domain (remainder filled in from reference TRBV12-5 and TRBJ2-1): DARVTQTPRHKVTEMGQEVTMRCQPILGHNTVFWYRQTMMQGLELLAYFRNRAPLDDSGMPKDRFSAEMPDATLATLKIQPSEPRDSAVYFCASGPSLHEQFFGPGTRLTVL.

The chain is built from TRBV5-4 and TRBJ2-5; 7 bases agree with TRBD2. The CDR3 has 14 amino acids. Germline V lookup: CDR1 SGHNT, CDR2 YYREEE (reference sequence). The junction had 4 bases not matched to a gene; V was cut back by 2 bases and J by 3 bases. CDR3 DNA: TGTGCCAGCAGCTTCTACGCGGGAGAAGAGACCCAGTACTTC. It specifies CASSFYAGEETQYF.

V and J are TRBV6-5 and TRBJ1-4; D is ambiguous. Deletions cut 3 bases from V and 4 bases from J, with 9 bases between. Germline lookup yields CDR1 MNHEY and CDR2 SVGAGI. The CDR3 sequence is 14 residues long. The CDR3 sequence is CASSYRVFNEKLFF. The CDR3 nucleotides are TGTGCCAGCAGTTATCGGGTCTTTAATGAAAAACTGTTTTTT.

V usage is TRBV19 and J usage is TRBJ1-2, with no clear D. V gave up 3 bases and J gave up 0 bases, with 8 bases separating them. This CDR3 comprises 14 residues. Germline-derived CDR1 and CDR2 are LNHDA and SQIVND (reference sequence). The DNA of the CDR3 is TGTGCCAGTAGTATTGTTACTTCTAACTATGGCTACACCTTC. Translated, it gives CASSIVTSNYGYTF.